What follows is one TCR beta chain and its context. The antigen remains undetermined. Preparation of TCR beta libraries was done by quantitative 5'-RACE with molecular barcodes. From the 5' RACE reads, TCRdb called clonotypes with MiXCR, one entry per CDR3 protein. The sample gives some 840,000 distinct CDR3 sequences, 12% of which show up once; 0.45% to 0.6% is in the top ten. V lost 4 bases and J 3 bases, leaving 16 bases between the germline ends. Germline V gene data show CDR1 as DFQATT and CDR2 as SNEGSKA (reference sequence). There are 14 residues in the CDR3. This specimen comes from a study of CD8 T cells in ankylosing spondylitis. Study observations and caveats: Reportedly, matched ankylosing spondylitis synovial fluid was significantly enriched for disease-linked clones. Eight highly homologous variants formed a TCR beta motif that appeared characteristic of ankylosing spondylitis blood.

This TCR derives from a male donor with ankylosing spondylitis. Sequencing was done on a sample of blood, either unsorted or a sorted T cell fraction (not recorded which). V usage is TRBV20-1 and J usage is TRBJ2-7, with D perhaps matching TRBD1 (5 bases). The CDR3 bases are TGCAGTGCTACAGGGAAATTAGGGCTCTACGAGCAGTACTTC. Translating it yields CSATGKLGLYEQYF.